The 9 T cell receptor beta chains listed next were all sequenced from one sample in a study of blood T cells in healthy people across ages. The authors ran a second PCR of roughly 6 to 12 cycles using a sample-barcoded 5' primer and a J-beta primer mix. In TCRdb, the 5' RACE reads were re-called with MiXCR into one record per CDR3 protein. Here the sample spans more than 1,000,000 distinct CDR3 sequences, around 27% being singletons. These same data were also listed under a study on T cells of mothers and their children.

Sequenced sample: blood. These receptors were taken from a girl aged 2-10 years in good health.

The chain joins TRBV7-9 to TRBJ2-5, with 7 bases that match TRBD1. The J call may be mistaken, given a closer DNA end match to TRBJ2-7. Germline CDR1 reads SEHNR; CDR2 reads FQNEAQ (reference sequence). The CDR3 runs to 16 residues. For the CDR3, the DNA is TGTGCCAGCAGCTTGGTCCTGGGACAGTCCTCCTACGAGCAGTACTTC. This translates into CASSLVLGQSSYEQYF.

This clonotype showed up just a few times. The chain carries TRBV9 and TRBJ2-3; 9 bases line up with TRBD2. The J segment lost 3 bases and the V segment lost 0 bases, leaving 11 bases of the junction unmatched. This CDR3 comprises 18 residues. Germline values: CDR1 SGDLS, CDR2 YYNGEE. CDR3 nucleotide sequence: TGTGCCAGCAGCGTAGCTGCAGCGGGGGGCCCTCCAACAGATACGCAGTATTTT. Its protein product is CASSVAAAGGPPTDTQYF.

The chain uses TRBV28 and TRBJ1-4; TRBD1 agrees at 7 bases. The CDR3 runs 15 residues. The ends lost 6 bases at V and 8 bases at J; junction bases unmatched: 12. The germline gives CDR1 MDHEN, CDR2 SYDVKM. The CDR3 DNA reads TGTGCCAGCAGCCCTGGAGACAGGGTGGGGGAAAAACTGTTTTTT. It specifies CASSPGDRVGEKLFF.

This clonotype was detected only a few times. The chain recombines TRBV28 with TRBJ1-5, with 8 bases identical to TRBD1. This CDR3 is built from 15 residues. Germline-derived CDR1 and CDR2 are MDHEN and SYDVKM. J gave up 4 bases and V 6 bases, and 8 bases lay outside the gene matches. The CDR3 loop reads CASRSTGQANQPQHF. The CDR3 nucleotides read TGTGCCAGCAGATCAACGGGACAGGCGAATCAGCCCCAGCATTTT.

This clonotype occurred a few times. The CDR3 region is CSAPGQLYEQYF. The DNA of the CDR3 is TGCAGTGCGCCCGGACAGCTCTACGAGCAGTACTTC. The chain links TRBV20-1 to TRBJ2-7, with a weak D call TRBD1 (6 bases). CDR3 length: 12 residues. Germline CDR1 and CDR2: DFQATT and SNEGSKA (reference sequence). Between the trimmed V and J ends, which lost 6 bases and 3 bases, there was a span of 12 bases.

The chain has TRBV7-2 and TRBJ1-6; D gene unclear. CDR1 SGHTA and CDR2 FQGNSA come from the germline V gene. This CDR3 is built from 13 residues. Trimming took 1 base from V and 9 from J, leaving 7 bases between them. As DNA, the CDR3 is TGTGCCAGCAGCTTAGGGGCGGCTTCACCCCTCCACTTT. Protein sequence: CASSLGAASPLHF. Full variable domain (remainder filled in from reference TRBV7-2 and TRBJ1-6): GAGVSQSPSNKVTEKGKDVELRCDPISGHTALYWYRQSLGQGLEFLIYFQGNSAPDKSGLPSDRFSAERTGGSVSTLTIQRTQQEDSAVYLCASSLGAASPLHFGNGTRLTVT.

There are a few counts of this clonotype. The J gene is TRBJ2-3, the V gene TRBV2; tentative D call: TRBD2 (6 bases). CDR3 size: 15 residues. CDR1 and CDR2 from the germline V gene are SNHLY and FYNNEI. With 1 base removed from V and 1 base from J, the gap between germline ends came to 9 bases. CDR3 sequence (DNA): TGTGCCAGCAGTGAAGGACAGCGGGGCACAGATACGCAGTATTTT. It yields the protein CASSEGQRGTDTQYF.

The chain has TRBV6-1 and TRBJ2-1, with 9 bases matching TRBD2. V gave up 1 base and J gave up 5 bases; unmatched junction bases: 9. The V gene's germline CDR1 is MNHNS and CDR2 SASEGT. The length of the CDR3 is 17 residues. The CDR3 DNA is TGTGCCAGCAGTGAAGAGACTGGTAGCGGGAGAAACAATGAGCAGTTCTTC. This codes for CASSEETGSGRNNEQFF.

This clonotype was detected only a few times. The chain uses TRBV4-1 and TRBJ2-1, with TRBD2 identical over 7 bases. This CDR3 contains 16 residues. CDR1 and CDR2 from the germline V gene are MGHRA and YSYEKL. J was trimmed by 2 bases and V by 4 bases; bases with no gene match: 8. CDR3 coding DNA: TGCGCCAGCAGCCCGATTAGCGGGTCTACCTACAATGAGCAGTTCTTC. Amino acids: CASSPISGSTYNEQFF.